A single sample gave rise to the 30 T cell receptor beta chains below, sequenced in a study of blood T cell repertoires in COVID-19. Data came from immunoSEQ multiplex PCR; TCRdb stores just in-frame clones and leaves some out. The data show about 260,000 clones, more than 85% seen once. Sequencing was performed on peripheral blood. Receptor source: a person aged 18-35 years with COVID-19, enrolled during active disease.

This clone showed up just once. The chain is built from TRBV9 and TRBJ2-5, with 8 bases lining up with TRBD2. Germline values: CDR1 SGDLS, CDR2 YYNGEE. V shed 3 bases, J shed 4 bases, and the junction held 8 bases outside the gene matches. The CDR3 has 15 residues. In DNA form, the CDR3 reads TGTGCCAGCAGCGCCTCACTTCTAGCGGGAGAGACCCAGTACTTC. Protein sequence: CASSASLLAGETQYF.

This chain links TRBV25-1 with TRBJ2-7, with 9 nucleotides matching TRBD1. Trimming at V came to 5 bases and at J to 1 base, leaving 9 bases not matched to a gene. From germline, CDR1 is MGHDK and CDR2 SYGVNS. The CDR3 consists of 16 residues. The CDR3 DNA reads TGTGCCAGCAGTCCATACCGGGACAGGGTTTCCTACGAGCAGTACTTC. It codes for CASSPYRDRVSYEQYF.

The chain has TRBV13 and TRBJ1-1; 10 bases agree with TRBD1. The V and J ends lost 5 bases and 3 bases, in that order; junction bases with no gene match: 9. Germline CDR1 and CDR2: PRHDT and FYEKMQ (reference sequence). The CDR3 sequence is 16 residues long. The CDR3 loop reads CASSPITGQGYTEAFF. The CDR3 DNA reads TGTGCCAGCAGCCCAATAACGGGACAGGGGTACACTGAAGCTTTCTTT.

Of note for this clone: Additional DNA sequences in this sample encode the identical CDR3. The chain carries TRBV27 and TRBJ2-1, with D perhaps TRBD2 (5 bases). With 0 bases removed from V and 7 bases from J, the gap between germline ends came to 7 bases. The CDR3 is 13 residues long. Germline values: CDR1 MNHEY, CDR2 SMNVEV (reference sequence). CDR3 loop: CASSLSGGNEQFF. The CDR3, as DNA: TGTGCCAGCAGTTTATCCGGAGGTAATGAGCAGTTCTTC.

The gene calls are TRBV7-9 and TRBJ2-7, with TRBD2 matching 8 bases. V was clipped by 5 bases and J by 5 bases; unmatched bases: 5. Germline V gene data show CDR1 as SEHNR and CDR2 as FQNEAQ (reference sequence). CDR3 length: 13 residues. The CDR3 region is CASSISGINEQYF. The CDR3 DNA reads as TGTGCCAGCAGCATTAGCGGGATCAACGAGCAGTACTTC.

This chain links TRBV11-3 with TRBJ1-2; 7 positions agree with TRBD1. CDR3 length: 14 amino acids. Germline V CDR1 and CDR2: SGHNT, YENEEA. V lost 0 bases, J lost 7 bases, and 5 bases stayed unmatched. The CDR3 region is CASSLDSTGLGYTF. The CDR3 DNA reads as TGTGCCAGCAGCTTAGATTCGACAGGGCTTGGCTACACCTTC.

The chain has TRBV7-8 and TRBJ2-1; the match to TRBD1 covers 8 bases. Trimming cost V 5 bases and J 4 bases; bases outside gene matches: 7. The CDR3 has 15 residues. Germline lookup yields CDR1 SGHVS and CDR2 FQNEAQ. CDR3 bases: TGTGCCAGCAGCCCAGACAGGGGAATTTACAATGAGCAGTTCTTC. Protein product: CASSPDRGIYNEQFF.

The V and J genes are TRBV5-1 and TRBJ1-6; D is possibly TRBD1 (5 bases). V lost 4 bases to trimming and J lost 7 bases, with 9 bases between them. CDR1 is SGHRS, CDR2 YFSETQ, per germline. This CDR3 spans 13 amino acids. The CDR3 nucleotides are TGCGCCAGCAGCGCGGGACCGAATTCACCCCTCCACTTT. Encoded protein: CASSAGPNSPLHF.

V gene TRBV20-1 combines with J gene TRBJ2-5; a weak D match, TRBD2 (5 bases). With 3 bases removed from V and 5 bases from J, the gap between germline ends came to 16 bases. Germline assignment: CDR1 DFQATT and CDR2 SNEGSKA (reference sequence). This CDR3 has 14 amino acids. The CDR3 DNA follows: TGCAGTGCTAGTTTTCGGGATGGGAAGGAGACCCAGTACTTC. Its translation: CSASFRDGKETQYF.

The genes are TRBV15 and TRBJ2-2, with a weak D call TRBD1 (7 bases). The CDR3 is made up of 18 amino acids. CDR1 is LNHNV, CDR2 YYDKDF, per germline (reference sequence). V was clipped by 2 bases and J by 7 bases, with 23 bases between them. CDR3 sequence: CATSRPAGGRGVNGELFF. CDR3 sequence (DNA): TGTGCCACCAGCAGACCTGCCGGGGGCAGGGGGGTTAACGGGGAGCTGTTTTTT.

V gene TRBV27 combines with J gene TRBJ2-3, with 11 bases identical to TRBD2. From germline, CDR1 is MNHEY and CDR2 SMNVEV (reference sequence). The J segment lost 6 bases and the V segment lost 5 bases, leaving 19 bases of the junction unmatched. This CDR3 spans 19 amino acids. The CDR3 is CASSPPYGDSGRAGDTQYF. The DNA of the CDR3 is TGTGCCAGCAGTCCTCCCTATGGGGATAGCGGGAGGGCAGGTGATACGCAGTATTTT.

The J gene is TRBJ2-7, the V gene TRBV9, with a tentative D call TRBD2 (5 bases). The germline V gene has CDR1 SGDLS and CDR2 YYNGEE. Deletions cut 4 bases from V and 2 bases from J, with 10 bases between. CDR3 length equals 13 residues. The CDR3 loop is CASSPPGTYEQYF. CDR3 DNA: TGTGCCAGCAGCCCCCCCGGGACCTACGAGCAGTACTTC. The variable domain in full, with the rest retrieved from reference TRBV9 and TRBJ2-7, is DSGVTQTPKHLITATGQRVTLRCSPRSGDLSVYWYQQSLDQGLQFLIQYYNGEERAKGNILERFSAQQFPDLHSELNLSSLELGDSALYFCASSPPGTYEQYFGPGTRLTVT.

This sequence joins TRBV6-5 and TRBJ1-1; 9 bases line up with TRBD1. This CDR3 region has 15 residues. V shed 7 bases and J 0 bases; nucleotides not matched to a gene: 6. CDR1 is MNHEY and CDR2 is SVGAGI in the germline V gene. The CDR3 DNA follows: TGTGCCAGCACCGAAGGACAGGGGATGAACACTGAAGCTTTCTTT. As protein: CASTEGQGMNTEAFF.

The CDR3 bases are TGCGCCAGCAGCCGTGACCCGGGGGGGAATCAGCCCCAGCATTTT. Translating gives CASSRDPGGNQPQHF. This sequence joins TRBV5-1 and TRBJ1-5; D perhaps matches TRBD1 (5 bases). The CDR3 loop spans 15 amino acids. Germline assignment: CDR1 SGHRS and CDR2 YFSETQ. V lost 4 bases and J 4 bases, leaving 15 bases between the germline ends.

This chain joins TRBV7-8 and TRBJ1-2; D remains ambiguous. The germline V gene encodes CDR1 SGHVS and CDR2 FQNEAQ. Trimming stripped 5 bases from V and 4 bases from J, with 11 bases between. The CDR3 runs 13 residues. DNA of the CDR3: TGTGCCAGCAGCGAAGACACCACCTATGGCTACACCTTC. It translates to CASSEDTTYGYTF.

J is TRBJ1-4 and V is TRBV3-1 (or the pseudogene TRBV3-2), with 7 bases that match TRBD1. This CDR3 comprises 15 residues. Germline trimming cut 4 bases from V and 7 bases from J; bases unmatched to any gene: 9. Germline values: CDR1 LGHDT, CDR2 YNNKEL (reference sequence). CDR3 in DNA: TGTGCCAGCAGCCTGAAGACAGGGTTCAGTGAAAAACTGTTTTTT. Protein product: CASSLKTGFSEKLFF.

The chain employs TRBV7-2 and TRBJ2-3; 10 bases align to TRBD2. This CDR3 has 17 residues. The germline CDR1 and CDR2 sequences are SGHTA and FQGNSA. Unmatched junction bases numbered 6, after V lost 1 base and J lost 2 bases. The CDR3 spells CASSLEVAGGFTDTQYF. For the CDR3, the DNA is TGTGCCAGCAGCTTAGAAGTAGCGGGAGGTTTCACAGATACGCAGTATTTT.

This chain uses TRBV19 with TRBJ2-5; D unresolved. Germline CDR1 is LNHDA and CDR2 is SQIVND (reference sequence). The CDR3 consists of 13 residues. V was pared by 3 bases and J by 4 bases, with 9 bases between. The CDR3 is CASSISQLETQYF. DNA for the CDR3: TGTGCCAGTAGTATCTCACAGCTAGAGACCCAGTACTTC.

The CDR3 here is CASSSAKVGGQGSPDTQYF. In DNA form, the CDR3 reads TGTGCCAGCAGCTCCGCGAAGGTAGGGGGACAGGGGTCCCCAGATACGCAGTATTTT. The rearrangement uses TRBV7-9 and TRBJ2-3; 10 bases are a match to TRBD1. CDR1 is SEHNR, CDR2 FQNEAQ, per germline (reference sequence). J gave up 4 bases and V 4 bases, and 17 bases lay outside the gene matches. CDR3 size: 19 residues.

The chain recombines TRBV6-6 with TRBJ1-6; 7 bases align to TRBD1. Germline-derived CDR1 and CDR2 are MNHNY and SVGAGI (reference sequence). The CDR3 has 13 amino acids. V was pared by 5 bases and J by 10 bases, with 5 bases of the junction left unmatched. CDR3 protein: CASSNGQVSPLHF. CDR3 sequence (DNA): TGTGCCAGCAGTAATGGACAGGTCTCACCCCTCCACTTT.

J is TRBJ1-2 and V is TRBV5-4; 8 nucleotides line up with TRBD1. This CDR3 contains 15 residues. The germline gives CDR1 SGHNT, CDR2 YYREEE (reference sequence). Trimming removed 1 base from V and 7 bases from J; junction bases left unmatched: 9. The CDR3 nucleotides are TGTGCCAGCAGCTTGTTCGACAGGGGAGAGCGTGGCTACACCTTC. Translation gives CASSLFDRGERGYTF.

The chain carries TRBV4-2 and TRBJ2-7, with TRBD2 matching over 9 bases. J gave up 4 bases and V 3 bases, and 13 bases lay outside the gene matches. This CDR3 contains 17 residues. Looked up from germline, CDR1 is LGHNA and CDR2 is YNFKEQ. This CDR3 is CASSQQGSAGGIYEQYF. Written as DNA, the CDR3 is TGTGCCAGCAGCCAGCAGGGGTCAGCGGGAGGAATTTACGAGCAGTACTTC.

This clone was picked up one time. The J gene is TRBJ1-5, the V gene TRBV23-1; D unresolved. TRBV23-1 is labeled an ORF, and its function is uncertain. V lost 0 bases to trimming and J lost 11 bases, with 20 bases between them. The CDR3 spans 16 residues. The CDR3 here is CASSQSSTSRGRAQHF. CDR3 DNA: TGCGCCAGCAGTCAATCGTCGACGTCTCGGGGAAGAGCCCAGCATTTT.

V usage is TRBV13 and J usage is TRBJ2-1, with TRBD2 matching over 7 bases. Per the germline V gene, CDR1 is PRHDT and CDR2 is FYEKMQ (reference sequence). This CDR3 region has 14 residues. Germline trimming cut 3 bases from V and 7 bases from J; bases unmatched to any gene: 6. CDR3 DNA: TGTGCCAGCAGCTTCTTGCGGGAGACGAATGAGCAGTTCTTC. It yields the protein CASSFLRETNEQFF.

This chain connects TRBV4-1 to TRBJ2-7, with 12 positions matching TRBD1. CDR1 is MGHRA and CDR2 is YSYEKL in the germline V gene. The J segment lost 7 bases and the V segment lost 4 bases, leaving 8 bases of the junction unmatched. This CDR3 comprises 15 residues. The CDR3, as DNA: TGCGCCAGCAGCCTTTCGGGACAGGGGGCAAAAGAGCAGTACTTC. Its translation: CASSLSGQGAKEQYF.

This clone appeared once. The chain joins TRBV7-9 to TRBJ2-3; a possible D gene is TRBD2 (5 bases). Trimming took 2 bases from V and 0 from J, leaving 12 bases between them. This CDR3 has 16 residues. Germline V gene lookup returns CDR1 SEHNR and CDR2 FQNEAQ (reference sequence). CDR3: CASSLHPSRSTDTQYF. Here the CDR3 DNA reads TGTGCCAGCAGCTTACACCCTAGCCGAAGCACAGATACGCAGTATTTT.

The CDR3 sequence is CASSLGDNYYNEQFF. CDR3 nucleotide sequence: TGCGCCAGCAGCTTGGGGGACAACTACTACAATGAGCAGTTCTTC. The chain recombines TRBV5-1 with TRBJ2-1; tentative D call: TRBD1 (6 bases). This CDR3 is 15 amino acids long. V was shortened by 0 bases and J by 3 bases, with 10 bases between the two germline ends. Germline CDR1 is SGHRS and CDR2 is YFSETQ. Complete variable domain (other parts from reference TRBV5-1 and TRBJ2-1): KAGVTQTPRYLIKTRGQQVTLSCSPISGHRSVSWYQQTPGQGLQFLFEYFSETQRNKGNFPGRFSGRQFSNSRSEMNVSTLELGDSALYLCASSLGDNYYNEQFFGPGTRLTVL.

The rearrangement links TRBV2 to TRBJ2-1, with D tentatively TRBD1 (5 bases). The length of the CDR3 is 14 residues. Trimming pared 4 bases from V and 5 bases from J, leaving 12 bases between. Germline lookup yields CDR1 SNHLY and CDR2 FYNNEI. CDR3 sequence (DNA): TGTGCCAGCAGTGCTCGGACATTCAACAATGAGCAGTTCTTC. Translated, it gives CASSARTFNNEQFF.

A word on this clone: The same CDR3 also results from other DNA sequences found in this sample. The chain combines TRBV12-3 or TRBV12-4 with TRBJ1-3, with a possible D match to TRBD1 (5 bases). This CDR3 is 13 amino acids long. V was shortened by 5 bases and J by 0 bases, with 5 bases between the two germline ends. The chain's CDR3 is CASSRGSGNTIYF. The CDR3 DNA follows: TGTGCCAGCAGTAGGGGCTCTGGAAACACCATATATTTT.

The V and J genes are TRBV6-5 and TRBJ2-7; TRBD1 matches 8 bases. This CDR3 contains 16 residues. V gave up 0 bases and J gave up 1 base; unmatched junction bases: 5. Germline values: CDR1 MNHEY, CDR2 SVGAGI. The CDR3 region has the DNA TGTGCCAGCAGTTACTCCTTGGACAGGGCTTCCTACGAGCAGTACTTC. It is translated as CASSYSLDRASYEQYF.